Each of the 22 T cell receptor beta chains below was sequenced from the same sample in a study of blood T cell repertoires in COVID-19. The repertoire was sequenced with immunoSEQ multiplex PCR; TCRdb's copy has only in-frame clones and lacks some. The table records under 200,000 clones, around four fifths of them present only once. The sample was peripheral blood. Receptor source: an elderly woman with COVID-19, enrolled during active disease.

The rearrangement links TRBV19 to TRBJ1-3; D is unclear. This CDR3 spans 14 amino acids. Trimming cost V 5 bases and J 4 bases, with 12 bases left between them. Per the germline V gene, CDR1 is LNHDA and CDR2 is SQIVND (reference sequence). In DNA form, the CDR3 reads TGTGCCAGTAGTGACAAGGCCTCGGGAAACACCATATATTTT. Protein product: CASSDKASGNTIYF.

This clone was seen a handful of times. V and J are TRBV5-4 and TRBJ1-2, with D possibly matching TRBD1 (5 bases). The CDR3 totals 16 residues. Germline values: CDR1 SGHNT, CDR2 YYREEE (reference sequence). Trimming shortened V by 1 base and J by 4 bases, and 17 bases separated the two germline ends. CDR3 in amino acids: CASSLFGTQEGYGYTF. The CDR3 DNA sequence: TGTGCCAGCAGCTTGTTCGGGACTCAAGAGGGCTATGGCTACACCTTC.

V is TRBV18 and J is TRBJ1-1, with TRBD1 as a possible D gene (5 bases). V shed 4 bases and J shed 14 bases, with 17 bases lying between them. This CDR3 is 12 amino acids long. Germline CDR1 and CDR2: KGHSH and LQKENI. The CDR3 DNA reads TGTGCCAGCTCACAAGGGGACTCGCGGGGGTTCTTT. Its protein product is CASSQGDSRGFF.

This clone was observed a few times. This rearrangement joins TRBV7-8 to TRBJ1-2; D is perhaps TRBD1 (5 bases). From germline, CDR1 is SGHVS and CDR2 FQNEAQ. Deletions cut 5 bases from V and 0 bases from J, with 13 bases between. The CDR3 has 15 amino acids. The DNA for the CDR3 is TGTGCCAGCAGCCCTAGACGGACACCTAACTATGGCTACACCTTC. This translates into CASSPRRTPNYGYTF.

The J gene is TRBJ1-4, the V gene TRBV4-1; no clear D gene. This CDR3 region has 15 residues. V was shortened by 1 base and J by 8 bases, with 14 bases between the two germline ends. In germline, CDR1 is MGHRA, CDR2 YSYEKL. This CDR3 is CASSQGEWEEEKLFF. The CDR3 DNA reads as TGCGCCAGCAGCCAAGGGGAGTGGGAGGAAGAAAAACTGTTTTTT.

A few counts support this clone. The chain is built from TRBV15 and TRBJ1-1; D gene uncertain. Trimming shortened V by 1 base and J by 3 bases, and 24 bases separated the two germline ends. The CDR3 loop spans 19 amino acids. CDR1 and CDR2 from the germline V gene are LNHNV and YYDKDF (reference sequence). The CDR3 sequence: CATSRAWRLWEKRDTEAFF. The DNA for the CDR3 is TGTGCCACCAGCAGAGCGTGGCGGCTGTGGGAGAAAAGGGACACTGAAGCTTTCTTT. Using reference TRBV15 and TRBJ1-1 for the parts outside the CDR3, the full variable domain is DAMVIQNPRYQVTQFGKPVTLSCSQTLNHNVMYWYQQKSSQAPKLLFHYYDKDFNNEADTPDNFQSRRPNTSFCFLDIRSPGLGDTAMYLCATSRAWRLWEKRDTEAFFGQGTRLTVV.

The V gene is TRBV4-1, the J gene TRBJ2-1; TRBD2 aligns across 7 bases. The J segment lost 2 bases and the V segment lost 1 base, leaving 2 bases of the junction unmatched. Germline-derived CDR1 and CDR2 are MGHRA and YSYEKL. This CDR3 has 15 amino acids. Written as DNA, the CDR3 is TGCGCCAGCAGCCAAGGCGGGACTACCTACAATGAGCAGTTCTTC. Encoded protein: CASSQGGTTYNEQFF.

The chain couples TRBV19 to TRBJ1-2; weak D call: TRBD1 (6 bases). Trimming left V 4 bases short and J 6 bases short, with 21 bases between. This CDR3 contains 16 residues. CDR1 and CDR2 (germline): LNHDA, SQIVND (reference sequence). CDR3 nucleotides: TGTGCCAGTAGTAGTACTTGGTCGGGTGAGGGGGATGGCTACACCTTC. Translating it yields CASSSTWSGEGDGYTF. The complete variable domain, with remaining parts taken from reference TRBV19 and TRBJ1-2, reads DGGITQSPKYLFRKEGQNVTLSCEQNLNHDAMYWYRQDPGQGLRLIYYSQIVNDFQKGDIAEGYSVSREKKESFPLTVTSAQKNPTAFYLCASSSTWSGEGDGYTFGSGTRLTVV.

The chain recombines TRBV27 with TRBJ2-7, with a tentative D call TRBD2 (6 bases). Germline V gene sequence: CDR1 MNHEY, CDR2 SMNVEV (reference sequence). V lost 0 bases and J lost 7, with 10 bases in between. This CDR3 comprises 13 residues. The CDR3 nucleotides read TGTGCCAGCAGTTTATCGAGCCGGGGGGAGCAGTACTTC. It specifies CASSLSSRGEQYF.

CDR3 DNA sequence: TGTGCCAGCAGCCCCAGTGTGATGGAGGGGGAGACCCAGTACTTC. Encoded protein: CASSPSVMEGETQYF. The chain employs TRBV4-2 and TRBJ2-5; D is possibly TRBD2 (6 bases). Germline V gives CDR1 LGHNA, CDR2 YNFKEQ. Deletions cut 4 bases from V and 5 bases from J, with 17 bases between. This CDR3 has 15 amino acids.

The V call is TRBV7-3, the J call TRBJ1-1; D might be TRBD1 (5 bases). Looked up from germline, CDR1 is SGHTA and CDR2 is FQGTGA. The V end was cut by 3 bases, the J end by 5 bases, with 13 bases between. The CDR3 spans 14 residues. CDR3 in amino acids: CASSFGGRGTEAFF. CDR3 nucleotide sequence: TGTGCCAGCAGCTTTGGCGGGCGGGGGACTGAAGCTTTCTTT.

The chain carries TRBV5-1 and TRBJ2-6, with 9 bases lining up with TRBD1. Germline lookup yields CDR1 SGHRS and CDR2 YFSETQ. This CDR3 has 16 amino acids. The V gene end was trimmed by 5 bases and the J gene end by 4 bases; junction bases not matched to a gene: 7. Here the CDR3 reads CASRIGTGTGANVLTF. As DNA, the CDR3 is TGCGCCAGCAGGATTGGGACAGGGACAGGGGCCAACGTCCTGACTTTC.

The chain links TRBV4-2 to TRBJ1-5; 11 bases agree with TRBD1. CDR1 and CDR2 from the germline V gene are LGHNA and YNFKEQ. This CDR3 region has 17 residues. The V segment lost 1 base and the J segment 5 bases; nucleotides outside the gene matches: 7. CDR3 sequence (DNA): TGTGCCAGCAGCCAAGGGAGGGACAGGGGGAGGGATCAGCCCCAGCATTTT. Its protein is CASSQGRDRGRDQPQHF.

The chain couples TRBV18 to TRBJ1-1; 9 bases match TRBD1. The CDR3 is made up of 14 amino acids. The junction had 2 bases not matched to a gene; V was cut back by 4 bases and J by 2 bases. Per the germline V gene, CDR1 is KGHSH and CDR2 is LQKENI. CDR3 sequence (DNA): TGTGCCAGCTCACTGGACAGGGGAAACACTGAAGCTTTCTTT. It codes for CASSLDRGNTEAFF.

The chain uses TRBV19 and TRBJ1-3; no firm D call. The CDR3 consists of 14 residues. Germline V gives CDR1 LNHDA, CDR2 SQIVND (reference sequence). Trimming took off 4 bases at V and 1 base at J, with 8 bases between the two ends. CDR3 coding DNA: TGTGCCAGTAGTAATGCGGGATCTGGAAACACCATATATTTT. This codes for CASSNAGSGNTIYF.

This clone was detected only a few times. The chain employs TRBV24-1 and TRBJ2-3, with 7 bases that match TRBD1. This CDR3 comprises 15 residues. The ends lost 3 bases at V and 7 bases at J; junction bases unmatched: 9. CDR1 is KGHDR and CDR2 is SFDVKD in the germline V gene. CDR3 amino acids: CATSDNSRGPNTQYF. For the CDR3, the DNA is TGTGCCACCAGTGATAATAGTAGGGGGCCAAATACGCAGTATTTT.

This clone came up once. At one end the junction does not follow the germline gene, possibly because of a read error. This sample also contains other DNA sequences that code for the same CDR3. The chain couples TRBV5-4 to TRBJ2-2; 8 nucleotides match TRBD1. CDR3 length: 15 amino acids. Germline CDR1 is SGHNT and CDR2 is YYREEE (reference sequence). The CDR3 DNA is TGTGCCAGCAGCCGCCCACAGGGGGAATCCGGGGAGCTATTTTTT. It translates to CASSRPQGESGELFF.

The genes are TRBV5-1 and TRBJ1-3; TRBD1 might be the D (5 bases). The CDR3 totals 16 residues. Per germline, CDR1 SGHRS and CDR2 YFSETQ. Trimming left V 3 bases short and J 6 bases short, with 19 bases between. DNA of the CDR3: TGCGCCAGCAGCTGGGGCGAGGCAACTGGGGAAAACACCATATATTTT. It codes for CASSWGEATGENTIYF.

This clone was counted a single time. The J gene is TRBJ1-2, the V gene TRBV5-1; D gene ambiguous. This CDR3 has 14 amino acids. Germline V gene sequence: CDR1 SGHRS, CDR2 YFSETQ. Deletions cut 4 bases from V and 3 bases from J, with 13 bases between. The CDR3 sequence: CASSRSWRDYGYTF. The DNA for the CDR3 is TGCGCCAGCAGCCGTAGTTGGAGGGACTATGGCTACACCTTC.

J is TRBJ1-4 and V is TRBV5-1; TRBD1 is a possible D gene (6 bases). The CDR3 is 14 amino acids. Germline V gives CDR1 SGHRS, CDR2 YFSETQ. Trimming stripped 2 bases from V and 5 bases from J, with 10 bases between. CDR3 loop: CASSLQGPNEKLFF. The DNA for the CDR3 is TGCGCCAGCAGCTTACAGGGTCCGAATGAAAAACTGTTTTTT. The whole variable domain, filled in from reference TRBV5-1 and TRBJ1-4, reads KAGVTQTPRYLIKTRGQQVTLSCSPISGHRSVSWYQQTPGQGLQFLFEYFSETQRNKGNFPGRFSGRQFSNSRSEMNVSTLELGDSALYLCASSLQGPNEKLFFGSGTQLSVL.

The V call is TRBV5-1, the J call TRBJ2-5, with TRBD1 identical over 7 bases. The CDR3 contains 17 residues. Germline CDR1 is SGHRS and CDR2 is YFSETQ. The V segment lost 0 bases and the J segment 4 bases; nucleotides outside the gene matches: 12. CDR3 residues: CASSLAGGQGVGETQYF. The CDR3 region has the DNA TGCGCCAGCAGCTTGGCCGGAGGCCAGGGGGTAGGAGAGACCCAGTACTTC.

The gene calls are TRBV5-1 and TRBJ2-5; TRBD2 aligns across 7 bases. The V gene's germline CDR1 is SGHRS and CDR2 YFSETQ. The CDR3 sequence is 15 residues long. V was clipped by 0 bases and J by 5 bases; unmatched bases: 7. DNA of the CDR3: TGCGCCAGCAGCTTGGCCGCCAGCGGGGAGGAGACCCAGTACTTC. This gives the protein CASSLAASGEETQYF.